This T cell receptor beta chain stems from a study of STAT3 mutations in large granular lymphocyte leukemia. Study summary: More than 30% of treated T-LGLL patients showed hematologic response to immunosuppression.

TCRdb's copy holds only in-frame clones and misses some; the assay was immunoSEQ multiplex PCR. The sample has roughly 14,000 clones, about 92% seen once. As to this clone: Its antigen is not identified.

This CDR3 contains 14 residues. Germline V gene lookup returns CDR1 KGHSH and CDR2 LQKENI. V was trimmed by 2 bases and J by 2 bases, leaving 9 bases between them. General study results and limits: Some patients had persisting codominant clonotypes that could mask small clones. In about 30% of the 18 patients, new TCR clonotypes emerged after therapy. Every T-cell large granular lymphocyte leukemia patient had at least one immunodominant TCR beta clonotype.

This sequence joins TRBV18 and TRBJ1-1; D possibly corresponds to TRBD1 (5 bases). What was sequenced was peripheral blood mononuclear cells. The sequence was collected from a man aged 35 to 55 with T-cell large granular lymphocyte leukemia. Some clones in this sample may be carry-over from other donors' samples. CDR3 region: CASSPGTINTEAFF. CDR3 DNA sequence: TGTGCCAGCTCACCAGGGACCATCAACACTGAAGCTTTCTTT.